Each of the 5 T cell receptor beta chains below was sequenced from the same sample in a study of blood T cell repertoires in COVID-19. The method was immunoSEQ multiplex PCR; TCRdb's version includes in-frame clones alone and lacks a portion of them. Of roughly 28,000 clones detected, approximately 79% appear once; the ten largest clones hold 1.8%. The sequencing input was peripheral blood. These TCRs come from a man older than 75 with active or convalescent COVID-19.

The chain carries TRBV28 and TRBJ2-1, with D uncertain. CDR1 and CDR2 (germline): MDHEN, SYDVKM. The CDR3 has 11 residues. The germline V and J ends were trimmed by 5 bases and 5 bases, with 4 bases remaining between them. CDR3 in DNA: TGTGCCAGCAGTCCCGACAATGAGCAGTTCTTC. Translated, it gives CASSPDNEQFF.

The V call is TRBV5-1, the J call TRBJ2-3; the match to TRBD1 covers 7 bases. The V gene end was trimmed by 4 bases and the J gene end by 7 bases; junction bases not matched to a gene: 3. This CDR3 is 12 amino acids long. Germline assignment: CDR1 SGHRS and CDR2 YFSETQ. The CDR3: CASSEDRNTQYF. DNA of the CDR3: TGCGCCAGCAGCGAGGACAGGAATACGCAGTATTTT.

The genes are TRBV2 and TRBJ1-6; D gene uncertain. There are 14 residues in the CDR3. Deletions cut 8 bases from V and 7 bases from J, with 15 bases between. CDR1 and CDR2 from the germline V gene are SNHLY and FYNNEI. The CDR3 here is CASFRITANSPLHF. CDR3 coding DNA: TGTGCCAGCTTCCGAATAACAGCCAATTCACCCCTCCACTTT.

The J gene is TRBJ2-3, the V gene TRBV7-2; no definite D call. Trimming shortened V by 1 base and J by 0 bases, and 11 bases separated the two germline ends. Germline values: CDR1 SGHTA, CDR2 FQGNSA. This CDR3 comprises 16 residues. CDR3 nucleotides: TGTGCCAGCAGCTTAGTCGTGACACAGAGCACAGATACGCAGTATTTT. Translating gives CASSLVVTQSTDTQYF.

The chain carries TRBV4-1 and TRBJ1-1; TRBD1 matches 8 bases. The CDR3 is 15 residues long. Per the germline V gene, CDR1 is MGHRA and CDR2 is YSYEKL. V shed 1 base and J 6 bases; nucleotides not matched to a gene: 7. CDR3 sequence (DNA): TGCGCCAGCAGCCAAGGCCAGGGGGCCGGGGCTGAAGCTTTCTTT. Encoded protein: CASSQGQGAGAEAFF.